Listed here are 9 T cell receptor beta chains from one sample, sequenced in a study of Ad26.COV2.S vaccination and SARS-CoV-2 variants. Treatment meaning: roughly 18 received Ad26.COV2.S at low or high dose, single or two shots; about 5 received placebo; per-sample allocation not given. Sampling was performed 63 days after the first vaccine or placebo injection. Profiled with immunoSEQ multiplex PCR; TCRdb holds only in-frame clones, not every one. This table has roughly 300,000 clones, roughly 90% appearing once. The sequenced sample was peripheral blood, obtained in a trial of Ad26.COV2.S vaccine versus placebo. Receptors originate from a person aged 18-60 years who received the Ad26.COV2.S COVID-19 vaccine or a placebo.

Note on this clone: In the same sample, other DNA sequences code for this CDR3. The CDR3 sequence: CASSLSSGANVLTF. CDR3 sequence (DNA): TGTGCCAGCAGCTTATCTAGTGGGGCCAACGTCCTGACTTTC. The chain carries TRBV7-3 and TRBJ2-6; D remains ambiguous. The CDR3 runs 14 residues. V dropped 2 bases and J dropped 3 bases, with 5 bases sitting between them. Per the germline V gene, CDR1 is SGHTA and CDR2 is FQGTGA.

This chain uses TRBV11-2 with TRBJ1-5; D uncertain. V was clipped by 1 base and J by 6 bases, with 16 bases between them. Germline CDR1 and CDR2: SGHAT and FQNNGV. The CDR3 sequence is 16 residues long. CDR3 coding DNA: TGTGCCAGCAGCTTAGGTGCCCAGGCCTCAGGTCAGCCCCAGCATTTT. Its translation is CASSLGAQASGQPQHF.

J is TRBJ1-1 and V is TRBV28; 8 bases map to TRBD1. V lost 4 bases and J lost 5; bases outside the gene matches: 6. The length of the CDR3 is 14 residues. From germline, CDR1 is MDHEN and CDR2 SYDVKM. The CDR3 loop is CASSSYRGGTEAFF. CDR3 DNA sequence: TGTGCCAGCAGTTCCTACAGGGGGGGGACTGAAGCTTTCTTT.

This rearrangement joins TRBV7-9 to TRBJ2-5, with 10 bases identical to TRBD2. V lost 8 bases to trimming and J lost 1 base; unmatched junction nucleotides: 10. The germline V gene has CDR1 SEHNR and CDR2 FQNEAQ (reference sequence). The CDR3 has 16 amino acids. The CDR3 here is CASPKTSSGGQETQYF. CDR3 sequence (DNA): TGTGCCAGCCCCAAAACCTCTAGCGGGGGCCAAGAGACCCAGTACTTC.

This chain links TRBV28 with TRBJ2-7; 14 bases map to TRBD2. CDR1 and CDR2 from the germline V gene are MDHEN and SYDVKM. The CDR3 length is 16 residues. The V gene end was trimmed by 8 bases and the J gene end by 2 bases; junction bases not matched to a gene: 8. CDR3 loop: CASRLAGGPQAYEQYF. Written as DNA, the CDR3 is TGTGCCAGCCGACTAGCGGGAGGGCCTCAAGCCTACGAGCAGTACTTC.

The chain recombines TRBV19 with TRBJ2-7; D not certain. Looked up from germline, CDR1 is LNHDA and CDR2 is SQIVND (reference sequence). The CDR3 covers 14 residues. Trimming stripped 3 bases from V and 0 bases from J, with 9 bases between. Here the CDR3 reads CASSIVPSSYEQYF. CDR3 in DNA: TGTGCCAGTAGTATTGTTCCCAGCTCCTACGAGCAGTACTTC.

CDR3 sequence reads: CASSLGSRSAKNIQYF. In DNA form, the CDR3 reads TGTGCCAGCAGTTTGGGCAGCCGCTCCGCCAAAAACATTCAGTACTTC. V gene TRBV28 combines with J gene TRBJ2-4; no firm D call. The V end lost 3 bases, the J end lost 1 base, and 13 bases lay between the germline ends. Germline assignment: CDR1 MDHEN and CDR2 SYDVKM. The CDR3 consists of 16 residues. Looking up the rest from reference TRBV28 and TRBJ2-4 gives the full variable domain: DVKVTQSSRYLVKRTGEKVFLECVQDMDHENMFWYRQDPGLGLRLIYFSYDVKMKEKGDIPEGYSVSREKKERFSLILESASTNQTSMYLCASSLGSRSAKNIQYFGAGTRLSVL.

The V gene is TRBV6-5, the J gene TRBJ1-2, with D perhaps TRBD1 (5 bases). CDR1 is MNHEY and CDR2 is SVGAGI in the germline V gene. The CDR3 is made up of 13 amino acids. The V end lost 5 bases, the J end lost 8 bases, and 15 bases lay between the germline ends. For the CDR3, the DNA is TGTGCCAGCAGTCGCCTCGGGGGGAAGGGCTACACCTTC. Protein product: CASSRLGGKGYTF.

The V and J genes are TRBV3-1 (or the pseudogene TRBV3-2) and TRBJ1-3; 8 nucleotides agree with TRBD1. Germline loops: CDR1 LGHDT, CDR2 YNNKEL (reference sequence). After removal of 1 base from V and 2 bases from J, the junction contained 4 bases not matched to a gene. The CDR3 has 16 residues. The CDR3 nucleotides are TGTGCCAGCAGCCAAGTCGTCAGGGGGCCTGGAAACACCATATATTTT. It is translated as CASSQVVRGPGNTIYF.